The entry that follows covers one TCR beta chain sequence. Original methodology: Estimation of nucleated cell counts was performed using reference gene primer amplification. Assay: immunoSEQ multiplex PCR; the TCRdb copy retains only in-frame clones and omits some. V, J and clone size reflect that table, while D and trimming were determined from the DNA. The sample records fewer than 300,000 clones, over 75% being singletons. The CDR3 totals 15 residues. Germline CDR1 reads SNHLY; CDR2 reads FYNNEI. V dropped 6 bases and J dropped 5; count of bases not matched to a gene: 9. Assignment of participants to cohorts was predicated upon participant-reported clinical history. This sample stems from a study of blood T cell repertoires in COVID-19. Study-wide background: Researchers got acute and convalescent COVID-19 samples from the United States, Italy and Spain. PBMCs, B-cell-depleted T cells, or T cells provided the cDNA or gDNA that made up the material.

V and J are TRBV2 and TRBJ2-3; 9 bases map to TRBD2. Material for sequencing was PBMCs or T cells enriched from blood (not recorded which). This receptor was identified in a man aged 18 to 30 who had recovered from COVID-19. CDR3 loop: CASRELAGGQDTQYF. CDR3 nucleotides: TGTGCCAGCAGGGAACTAGCGGGCGGGCAAGATACGCAGTATTTT.